One sample yielded the 15 T cell receptor beta chains listed below, sequenced in a study of regulatory T cells in long-lasting Graves disease. Time point meaning: newly diagnosed GD, antithyroid drugs for less than 3 months. TCR sequences were obtained from RNA taken from PBMCs. Building the TCR beta libraries relied on iRepertoire HTBI primers, and CDR3 regions underwent Arm-PCR. TCRdb used MiXCR to reprocess the multiplex PCR reads, holding one entry per CDR3 protein. The sample includes a few hundred thousand distinct CDR3 sequences, about 16% of them seen just once. The source was peripheral blood mononuclear cells (PBMCs), collected at new diagnosis, from a patient treated with antithyroid drugs. These receptors all come from a female donor with Graves disease.

This clonotype appeared many times. V and J are TRBV2 and TRBJ1-2, with 7 bases identical to TRBD1. CDR1 SNHLY and CDR2 FYNNEI come from the germline V gene. The V gene end was trimmed by 4 bases and the J gene end by 5 bases; junction bases not matched to a gene: 10. The CDR3 totals 15 residues. The CDR3 DNA follows: TGTGCCAGCAGTGGAGACAGGGACCCTGGGTATGGCTACACCTTC. Translation gives CASSGDRDPGYGYTF.

Many counts were recorded for this clonotype. The chain carries TRBV24-1 and TRBJ2-2; 8 bases are a match to TRBD1. Germline CDR1 and CDR2: KGHDR and SFDVKD. CDR3 length: 15 residues. Losses at the gene ends were 4 bases for V and 3 bases for J; bases not matched to a gene: 3. CDR3: CATSEETGDTGELFF. CDR3 nucleotides: TGTGCCACCAGTGAGGAGACAGGGGACACCGGGGAGCTGTTTTTT.

About this clonotype: The junction differs from germline at one of its ends, possibly a read error. The V gene is TRBV6-1, the J gene TRBJ2-1; no definite D call. CDR3 size: 16 residues. Looked up from germline, CDR1 is MNHNS and CDR2 is SASEGT. CDR3 region: CASTPTRVSSCNEQFF. For the CDR3, the DNA is TGTGCCAGCACCCCAACACGTGTGAGCTCCTGCAATGAGCAGTTCTTC.

This clonotype has ten or more counts. The chain carries TRBV19 and TRBJ2-2; possible D gene TRBD2, 6 bases. CDR3 length: 16 amino acids. Trimming pared 6 bases from V and 1 base from J, leaving 15 bases between. Germline V gene sequence: CDR1 LNHDA, CDR2 SQIVND (reference sequence). CDR3 in DNA: TGTGCCAGTAGGAGCCGCGTGGGGGGGAACACCGGGGAGCTGTTTTTT. Protein sequence: CASRSRVGGNTGELFF.

This clonotype was counted at least ten times. The J gene is TRBJ2-5, the V gene TRBV6-5; D not certain. This CDR3 region has 14 residues. Trimming shortened V by 0 bases and J by 4 bases, and 9 bases separated the two germline ends. CDR1 and CDR2 from the germline V gene are MNHEY and SVGAGI. CDR3 sequence reads: CASSYSVGRETQYF. The CDR3 nucleotides read TGTGCCAGCAGTTACTCGGTGGGCCGAGAGACCCAGTACTTC.

This clonotype was observed many times. The chain employs TRBV19 and TRBJ2-1; D tentatively fits TRBD1 or TRBD2 (5 bases each). Germline V gives CDR1 LNHDA, CDR2 SQIVND (reference sequence). The germline V and J ends were trimmed by 3 bases and 5 bases, with 8 bases remaining between them. The CDR3 is made up of 13 amino acids. The CDR3 loop is CASSMGPHNEQFF. In nucleotides, the CDR3 is TGTGCCAGTAGTATGGGACCACACAATGAGCAGTTCTTC.

The sample holds many counts of this clonotype. The rearrangement joins TRBV7-9 to TRBJ2-7; D is possibly TRBD1 (6 bases). Germline loops: CDR1 SEHNR, CDR2 FQNEAQ (reference sequence). V was trimmed by 2 bases and J by 4 bases, leaving 18 bases between them. The CDR3 is 16 amino acids. As DNA, the CDR3 is TGTGCCAGCAGCTTATGGGCAGGGGCCCTTCCTTACGAGCAGTACTTC. Translation gives CASSLWAGALPYEQYF.

This clonotype was observed many times. This chain uses TRBV7-3 with TRBJ2-1; 8 nucleotides align to TRBD2. Per germline, CDR1 SGHTA and CDR2 FQGTGA. V shed 11 bases and J 4 bases; nucleotides not matched to a gene: 13. The CDR3 loop spans 15 amino acids. This chain's CDR3 is CAGPPRGGQYNEQFF. In nucleotides, the CDR3 is TGTGCCGGCCCGCCTCGGGGGGGACAATACAATGAGCAGTTCTTC. Complete variable domain (other parts from reference TRBV7-3 and TRBJ2-1): GAGVSQTPSNKVTEKGKYVELRCDPISGHTALYWYRQSLGQGPEFLIYFQGTGAADDSGLPNDRFFAVRPEGSVSTLKIQRTERGDSAVYLCAGPPRGGQYNEQFFGPGTRLTVL.

The gene calls are TRBV11-1 and TRBJ1-1; tentatively, D is TRBD1 (5 bases). V dropped 3 bases and J dropped 6 bases, with 8 bases sitting between them. The germline gives CDR1 SGHAT, CDR2 FQDESV (reference sequence). CDR3 size: 12 residues. DNA for the CDR3: TGTGCCAGCAGCTTTCCGACAGCTGAAGCTTTCTTT. Its protein product is CASSFPTAEAFF.

Worth noting for this clonotype: Since a far larger clone is one base different, this is likely a read error. This chain uses TRBV7-2 with TRBJ2-3; D may be TRBD2 (6 bases). The DNA end is a closer match to TRBJ2-5, so the J assignment may be wrong. Looked up from germline, CDR1 is SGHTA and CDR2 is FQGNSA. The CDR3 is 15 residues long. The CDR3 DNA is TGTGCCAGCAGCTTTCCCCTCACTAGCATGGAGACCCAGTACTTC. Its protein is CASSFPLTSMETQYF.

In its sample, this clonotype was seen many times. J is TRBJ2-5 and V is TRBV24-1, with D unresolved. There are 13 residues in the CDR3. Germline loops: CDR1 KGHDR, CDR2 SFDVKD. V was pared by 1 base and J by 5 bases, with 7 bases between. The CDR3 nucleotides read TGTGCCACCAGTGATTTCCTAGGGGAGACCCAGTACTTC. As protein: CATSDFLGETQYF.

This chain uses TRBV19 with TRBJ2-7, with D perhaps matching TRBD1 (6 bases). Germline values: CDR1 LNHDA, CDR2 SQIVND (reference sequence). V lost 3 bases and J lost 5, with 11 bases in between. The CDR3 consists of 13 residues. The CDR3 DNA is TGTGCCAGTAGTATCGCCAGGGGAGACGAGCAGTACTTC. Protein product: CASSIARGDEQYF.

This clonotype has a count of ten or more. The chain employs TRBV2 and TRBJ2-2, with 7 positions matching TRBD2. The CDR3 totals 15 residues. The germline V gene encodes CDR1 SNHLY and CDR2 FYNNEI. With V trimmed by 5 bases and J by 3 bases, 6 bases remained unmatched. The CDR3 protein is CASSRPGGYTGELFF. CDR3 bases: TGTGCCAGCAGTAGACCGGGAGGATACACCGGGGAGCTGTTTTTT.

J is TRBJ1-1 and V is TRBV2; D uncertain. The CDR3 runs to 12 residues. Germline V gives CDR1 SNHLY, CDR2 FYNNEI. V lost 6 bases and J 1 base, leaving 6 bases between the germline ends. CDR3 loop: CASRSGNTEAFF. The CDR3 DNA sequence: TGTGCCAGCAGGTCCGGGAACACTGAAGCTTTCTTT. The whole variable domain, remainder taken from reference TRBV2 and TRBJ1-1, is EPEVTQTPSHQVTQMGQEVILRCVPISNHLYFYWYRQILGQKVEFLVSFYNNEISEKSEIFDDQFSVERPDGSNFTLKIRSTKLEDSAMYFCASRSGNTEAFFGQGTRLTVV.

This clonotype was observed a handful of times. The rearrangement joins TRBV5-4 to TRBJ1-1; D may be TRBD1 (5 bases). The CDR3 length is 13 residues. Germline V gene sequence: CDR1 SGHNT, CDR2 YYREEE (reference sequence). The V and J ends lost 0 bases and 9 bases respectively, with 12 bases between them. This CDR3 is CASSLDAGLKAFF. In DNA form, the CDR3 reads TGTGCCAGCAGCTTGGACGCGGGACTGAAAGCTTTCTTT.